The clone carrying this TCR beta chain showed up many times. This sample stems from a study of T cells in Graves' hyperthyroidism and ophthalmopathy. The V segment lost 3 bases and the J segment 5 bases; nucleotides outside the gene matches: 6. The CDR3 is 14 residues long. The germline V gene encodes CDR1 DFQATT and CDR2 SNEGSKA (reference sequence). Over 18 months, lack of ophthalmopathy progression marked Graves' hyperthyroidism as stable. The study excluded patients with uncontrolled infection, other autoimmune disease, pregnancy or lactation. RNA transcripts served as the template for amplifying TCR beta CDR3 regions. First-round RT-PCR with HTBI primers amplified the TCR CDR3 region. TCRdb processed the multiplex PCR reads anew with MiXCR; each CDR3 protein has one entry. Here the sample spans about 420,000 distinct CDR3 sequences, 15% to 18% being singletons.

Sequenced sample: blood. The sequence came from a woman younger than 30 with Graves' hyperthyroidism. The chain is built from TRBV20-1 and TRBJ1-1; 10 nucleotides line up with TRBD1. This CDR3 is CSARRQGAYTEAFF. CDR3 in DNA: TGCAGTGCTAGGAGACAGGGGGCATATACTGAAGCTTTCTTT.